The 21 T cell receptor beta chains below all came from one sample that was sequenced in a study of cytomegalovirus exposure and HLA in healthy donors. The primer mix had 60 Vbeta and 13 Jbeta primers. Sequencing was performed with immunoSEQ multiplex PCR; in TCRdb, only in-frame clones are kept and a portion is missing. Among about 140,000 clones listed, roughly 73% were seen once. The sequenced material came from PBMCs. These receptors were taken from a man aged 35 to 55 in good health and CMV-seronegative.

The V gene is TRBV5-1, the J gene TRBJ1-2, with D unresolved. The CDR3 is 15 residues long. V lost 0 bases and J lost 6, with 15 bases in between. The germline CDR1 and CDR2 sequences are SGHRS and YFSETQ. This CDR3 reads CASSLAERRSDGYTF. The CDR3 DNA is TGCGCCAGCAGCTTGGCCGAACGCAGGTCGGATGGCTACACCTTC.

Here the CDR3 DNA reads TGTGCCAGCACCGCGGCACAGGGTAATGAAAAACTGTTTTTT. Protein product: CASTAAQGNEKLFF. V gene TRBV21-1 combines with J gene TRBJ1-4; the listed D gene, TRBD1, was not tested against the DNA. TRBV21-1 is a known pseudogene. This CDR3 contains 14 residues.

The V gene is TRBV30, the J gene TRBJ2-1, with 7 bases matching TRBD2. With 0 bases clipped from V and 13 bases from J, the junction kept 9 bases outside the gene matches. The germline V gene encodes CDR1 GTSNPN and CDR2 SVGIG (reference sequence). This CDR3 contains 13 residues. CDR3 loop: CAWSVVGGWGQFF. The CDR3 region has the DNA TGTGCCTGGAGTGTTGTGGGGGGGTGGGGACAGTTCTTC.

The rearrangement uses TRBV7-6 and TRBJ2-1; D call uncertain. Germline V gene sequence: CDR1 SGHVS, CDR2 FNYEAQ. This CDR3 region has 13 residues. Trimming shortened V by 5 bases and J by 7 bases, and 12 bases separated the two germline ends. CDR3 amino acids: CASSPSGVNEQFF. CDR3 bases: TGTGCCAGCAGCCCCTCCGGAGTAAATGAGCAGTTCTTC.

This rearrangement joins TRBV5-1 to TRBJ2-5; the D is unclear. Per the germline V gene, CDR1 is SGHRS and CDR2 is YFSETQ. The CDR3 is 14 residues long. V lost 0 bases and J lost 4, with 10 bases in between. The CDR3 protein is CASSLDSPTETQYF. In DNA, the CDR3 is TGCGCCAGCAGCTTGGACAGTCCCACAGAGACCCAGTACTTC.

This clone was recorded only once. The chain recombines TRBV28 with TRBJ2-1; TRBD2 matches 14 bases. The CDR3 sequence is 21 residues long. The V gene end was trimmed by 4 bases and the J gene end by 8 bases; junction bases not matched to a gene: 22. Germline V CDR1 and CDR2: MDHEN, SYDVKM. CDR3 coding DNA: TGTGCCAGCAGTTATGTACTTCCCGGGACTAGCGGGGGCCCTCGGAGGGATGAGCAGTTCTTC. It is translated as CASSYVLPGTSGGPRRDEQFF. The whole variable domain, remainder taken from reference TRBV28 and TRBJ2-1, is DVKVTQSSRYLVKRTGEKVFLECVQDMDHENMFWYRQDPGLGLRLIYFSYDVKMKEKGDIPEGYSVSREKKERFSLILESASTNQTSMYLCASSYVLPGTSGGPRRDEQFFGPGTRLTVL.

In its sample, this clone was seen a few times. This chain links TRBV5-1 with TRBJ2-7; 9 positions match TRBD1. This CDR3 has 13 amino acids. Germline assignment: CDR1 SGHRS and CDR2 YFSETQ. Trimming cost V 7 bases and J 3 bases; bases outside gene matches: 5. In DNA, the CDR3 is TGCGCCAGCGGAGGGGACAGGGTCTACGAGCAGTACTTC. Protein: CASGGDRVYEQYF.

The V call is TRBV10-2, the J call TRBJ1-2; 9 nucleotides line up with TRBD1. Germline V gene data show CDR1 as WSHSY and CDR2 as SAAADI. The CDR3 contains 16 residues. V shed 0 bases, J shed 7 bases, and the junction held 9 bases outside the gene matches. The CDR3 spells CASSESGTGFKAGYTF. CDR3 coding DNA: TGCGCCAGCAGTGAGTCTGGGACAGGGTTTAAGGCTGGCTACACCTTC.

The CDR3 is CASSYGDGLYGNTIYF. Written as DNA, the CDR3 is TGTGCCAGCAGCTACGGAGACGGCCTCTATGGAAACACCATATATTTT. The chain uses TRBV5-5 and TRBJ1-3; D remains unclear. The CDR3 consists of 16 residues. Germline-derived CDR1 and CDR2 are SGHKS and YYEKEE (reference sequence). The V end was cut by 3 bases, the J end by 3 bases, with 16 bases between.

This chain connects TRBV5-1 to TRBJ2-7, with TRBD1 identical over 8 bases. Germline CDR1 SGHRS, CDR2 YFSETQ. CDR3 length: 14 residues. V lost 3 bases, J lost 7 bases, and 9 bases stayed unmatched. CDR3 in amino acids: CASSWGSGDREQYF. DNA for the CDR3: TGCGCCAGCAGCTGGGGATCCGGGGACAGGGAGCAGTACTTC.

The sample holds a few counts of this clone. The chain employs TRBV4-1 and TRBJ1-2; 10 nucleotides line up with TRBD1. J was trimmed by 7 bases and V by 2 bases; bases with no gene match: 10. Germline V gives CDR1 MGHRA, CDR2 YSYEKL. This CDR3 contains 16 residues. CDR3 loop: CASSQTGTGAMGGYTF. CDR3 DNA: TGCGCCAGCAGCCAAACCGGGACAGGGGCTATGGGTGGCTACACCTTC.

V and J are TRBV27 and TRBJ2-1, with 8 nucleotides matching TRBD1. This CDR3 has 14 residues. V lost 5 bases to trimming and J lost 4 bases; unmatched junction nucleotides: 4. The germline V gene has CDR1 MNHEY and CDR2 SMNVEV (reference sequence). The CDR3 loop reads CASSPRTGYNEQFF. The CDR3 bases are TGTGCCAGCAGTCCACGGACAGGGTACAATGAGCAGTTCTTC.

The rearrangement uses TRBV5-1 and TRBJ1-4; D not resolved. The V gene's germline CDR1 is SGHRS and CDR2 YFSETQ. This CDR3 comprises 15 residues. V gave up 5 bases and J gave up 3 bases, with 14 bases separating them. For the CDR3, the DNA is TGCGCCAGCAGGGAAGACAATCAGCCTAATGAAAAACTGTTTTTT. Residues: CASREDNQPNEKLFF.

The CDR3 nucleotides read TGTGCCAGCAGCCAAGATATTAGGACTAGCGGGCCTACAGATACGCAGTATTTT. Translating it yields CASSQDIRTSGPTDTQYF. The rearrangement joins TRBV14 to TRBJ2-3, with 11 positions matching TRBD2. This CDR3 has 18 residues. The V gene's germline CDR1 is SGHDN and CDR2 FVKESK. Trimming cost V 0 bases and J 3 bases; bases outside gene matches: 8.

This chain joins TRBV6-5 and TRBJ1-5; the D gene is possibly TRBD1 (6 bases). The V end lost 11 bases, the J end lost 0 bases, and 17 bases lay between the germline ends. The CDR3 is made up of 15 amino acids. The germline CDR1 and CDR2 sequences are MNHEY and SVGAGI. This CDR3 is CARGGVWDSNQPQHF. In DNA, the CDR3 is TGTGCCCGAGGGGGGGTTTGGGATAGCAATCAGCCCCAGCATTTT.

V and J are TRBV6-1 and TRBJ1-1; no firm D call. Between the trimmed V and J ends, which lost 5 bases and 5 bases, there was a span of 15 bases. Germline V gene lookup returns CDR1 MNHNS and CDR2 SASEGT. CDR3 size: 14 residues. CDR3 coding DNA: TGTGCCAGCAGTACCCCGGCGGATGGGACTGAAGCTTTCTTT. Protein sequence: CASSTPADGTEAFF.

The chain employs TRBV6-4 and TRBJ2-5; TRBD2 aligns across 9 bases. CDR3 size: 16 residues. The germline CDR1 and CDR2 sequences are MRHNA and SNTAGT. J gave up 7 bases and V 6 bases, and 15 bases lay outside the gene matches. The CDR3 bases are TGTGCCAGCAGACGACCGAGCGGGGGGATTAGGTGGACCCAGTACTTC. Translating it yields CASRRPSGGIRWTQYF.

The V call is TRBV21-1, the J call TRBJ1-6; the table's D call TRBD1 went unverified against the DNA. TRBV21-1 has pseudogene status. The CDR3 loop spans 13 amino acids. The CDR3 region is CAIPTGKHSPLHF. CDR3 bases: TGTGCCATCCCGACAGGGAAACATTCACCCCTCCACTTT.

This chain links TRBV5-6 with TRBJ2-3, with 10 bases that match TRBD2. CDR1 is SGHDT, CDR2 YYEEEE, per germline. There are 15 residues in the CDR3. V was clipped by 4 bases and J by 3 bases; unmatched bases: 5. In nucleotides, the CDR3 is TGTGCCAGCAGCCCGGTAGCGGGGGGAACAGATACGCAGTATTTT. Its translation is CASSPVAGGTDTQYF.

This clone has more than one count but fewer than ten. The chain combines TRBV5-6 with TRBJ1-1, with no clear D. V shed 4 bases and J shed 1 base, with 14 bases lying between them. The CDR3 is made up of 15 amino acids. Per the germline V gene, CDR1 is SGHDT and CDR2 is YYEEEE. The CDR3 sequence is CASSNGRGGNTEAFF. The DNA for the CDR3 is TGTGCCAGCAGCAACGGGCGAGGAGGGAACACTGAAGCTTTCTTT.

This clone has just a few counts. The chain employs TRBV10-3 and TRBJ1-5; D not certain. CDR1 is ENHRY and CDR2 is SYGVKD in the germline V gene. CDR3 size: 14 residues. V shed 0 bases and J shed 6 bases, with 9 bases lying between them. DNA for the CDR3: TGTGCCATCAGTGAGTCACGTTCAGGTCAGCCCCAGCATTTT. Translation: CAISESRSGQPQHF.